Shown below are 14 T cell receptor beta chains from a single sample sequenced in a study of shared clonotypes between healthy human individuals. Positively selected for CCR7, the CD45RO-negative cells used as naive CD8 cells excluded terminally differentiated effector memory CD45RA+ cells. Sequencing was performed with immunoSEQ multiplex PCR; in TCRdb, only in-frame clones are kept and a portion is missing. Of about 2 million clones in the sample, 85% to 95% were seen once. The sample was naive CD8+ T cells sorted from blood. The receptor set was obtained from a man between 18 and 35 years old in good health.

The chain combines TRBV5-1 with TRBJ2-2; possibly TRBD1 for D (6 bases). The CDR3 sequence is 15 residues long. The V end lost 2 bases, the J end lost 5 bases, and 13 bases lay between the germline ends. Germline CDR1 and CDR2: SGHRS and YFSETQ. Here the CDR3 DNA reads TGCGCCAGCAGCTTCAGGACAGCTAAAACCGGGGAGCTGTTTTTT. The encoded protein is CASSFRTAKTGELFF.

V gene TRBV19 combines with J gene TRBJ2-2; D possibly corresponds to TRBD2 (6 bases). The V gene lost 1 base and the J gene lost 7 bases, with 13 bases spanning the gap. The CDR3 runs to 15 residues. Germline-derived CDR1 and CDR2 are LNHDA and SQIVND (reference sequence). The CDR3 nucleotides are TGTGCCAGTAGTATAGGTGGCCCGGGGGTCGGGGAGCTGTTTTTT. This sequence encodes CASSIGGPGVGELFF. Supplemented by reference TRBV19 and TRBJ2-2, the full variable domain reads DGGITQSPKYLFRKEGQNVTLSCEQNLNHDAMYWYRQDPGQGLRLIYYSQIVNDFQKGDIAEGYSVSREKKESFPLTVTSAQKNPTAFYLCASSIGGPGVGELFFGEGSRLTVL.

The genes are TRBV7-3 and TRBJ2-6; D may be TRBD1 or TRBD2 (5 bases each). The CDR3 loop spans 19 amino acids. With 5 bases removed from V and 0 bases from J, the gap between germline ends came to 20 bases. Per the germline V gene, CDR1 is SGHTA and CDR2 is FQGTGA. CDR3 loop: CASSPLPGWGSSGANVLTF. The CDR3 region has the DNA TGTGCCAGCAGCCCCCTACCCGGGTGGGGGAGCTCTGGGGCCAACGTCCTGACTTTC.

The V and J genes are TRBV7-9 and TRBJ1-2, with D possibly being TRBD1 (6 bases). The V gene's germline CDR1 is SEHNR and CDR2 FQNEAQ (reference sequence). V lost 3 bases and J lost 0, with 17 bases in between. The CDR3 has 17 amino acids. In DNA form, the CDR3 reads TGTGCCAGCAGCTTGACAGGCTTGGGGAAAGCTAACTATGGCTACACCTTC. This sequence encodes CASSLTGLGKANYGYTF.

The gene calls are TRBV2 and TRBJ1-5, with no clear D. The CDR3 extends over 16 amino acids. V gave up 7 bases and J gave up 1 base, with 17 bases separating them. Germline CDR1 reads SNHLY; CDR2 reads FYNNEI. The CDR3 DNA follows: TGTGCCAGCACCGAGTCTAGGGATATGAGCAATCAGCCCCAGCATTTT. The encoded protein is CASTESRDMSNQPQHF.

This clone is a singleton in its sample. V is TRBV5-1 and J is TRBJ2-3; 9 bases line up with TRBD2. After removal of 6 bases from V and 1 base from J, the junction contained 6 bases not matched to a gene. The CDR3 sequence is 15 residues long. The germline V gene has CDR1 SGHRS and CDR2 YFSETQ. The CDR3 region has the DNA TGCGCCAGCACCCTAGCGGGAAGAGGCACAGATACGCAGTATTTT. This sequence encodes CASTLAGRGTDTQYF.

The chain couples TRBV7-9 to TRBJ2-7; D call uncertain. CDR3 length equals 14 residues. Germline-derived CDR1 and CDR2 are SEHNR and FQNEAQ (reference sequence). V was pared by 2 bases and J by 4 bases, with 12 bases between. CDR3 amino acids: CASSLTVMPYEQYF. CDR3 bases: TGTGCCAGCAGCTTAACGGTGATGCCTTACGAGCAGTACTTC.

The chain links TRBV28 to TRBJ2-3, with 7 bases that match TRBD1. Germline-derived CDR1 and CDR2 are MDHEN and SYDVKM. The CDR3 is 13 amino acids. The J segment lost 5 bases and the V segment lost 5 bases, leaving 4 bases of the junction unmatched. CDR3 residues: CASSITGEDTQYF. The CDR3 nucleotides read TGTGCCAGCAGTATCACAGGGGAAGATACGCAGTATTTT.

Comment on this clone: The sample carries other DNA sequences with the same CDR3. The V call is TRBV5-1, the J call TRBJ2-3; D may be TRBD2 (6 bases). The germline V and J ends were trimmed by 0 bases and 1 base, with 9 bases remaining between them. CDR3 length: 15 residues. Germline V gene data show CDR1 as SGHRS and CDR2 as YFSETQ. Written as DNA, the CDR3 is TGCGCCAGCAGCTTGGCCTCGGGGGGCACAGATACGCAGTATTTT. It translates to CASSLASGGTDTQYF.

The gene calls are TRBV9 and TRBJ2-7; 7 bases are shared with TRBD1. The CDR3 has 14 residues. V shed 3 bases and J 3 bases; nucleotides not matched to a gene: 6. CDR1 and CDR2 (germline): SGDLS, YYNGEE. The CDR3 is CASSGGAGGYEQYF. The CDR3 DNA is TGTGCCAGCAGCGGAGGGGCAGGGGGCTACGAGCAGTACTTC.

The V call is TRBV5-4, the J call TRBJ2-5; D unclear. Germline-derived CDR1 and CDR2 are SGHNT and YYREEE (reference sequence). The CDR3 length is 14 residues. V was clipped by 4 bases and J by 4 bases, with 14 bases between them. CDR3 region: CASSLGGFLETQYF. CDR3 sequence (DNA): TGTGCCAGCAGCCTGGGCGGATTTTTAGAGACCCAGTACTTC.

J is TRBJ2-7 and V is TRBV5-8; no firm D call. The V gene's germline CDR1 is SGHTS and CDR2 YDEGEE. The germline V and J ends were trimmed by 0 bases and 5 bases, with 9 bases remaining between them. The CDR3 runs 13 residues. CDR3 coding DNA: TGTGCCAGCAGCTTGGGCTCCCACGACGAGCAGTACTTC. It is translated as CASSLGSHDEQYF.

This chain joins TRBV10-2 and TRBJ2-5; D is perhaps TRBD1 (6 bases). The CDR3 contains 15 residues. V was shortened by 0 bases and J by 2 bases, with 10 bases between the two germline ends. Germline loops: CDR1 WSHSY, CDR2 SAAADI. The CDR3 loop reads CASSESGASQETQYF. DNA of the CDR3: TGCGCCAGCAGTGAGTCGGGGGCTTCTCAAGAGACCCAGTACTTC.

The V call is TRBV27, the J call TRBJ1-1, with D perhaps TRBD1 (6 bases). The CDR3 totals 14 residues. Germline V CDR1 and CDR2: MNHEY, SMNVEV (reference sequence). Trimming took off 3 bases at V and 3 bases at J, with 11 bases between the two ends. DNA of the CDR3: TGTGCCAGCAGTTTGGTGGGGGCGCACACTGAAGCTTTCTTT. Its protein product is CASSLVGAHTEAFF.